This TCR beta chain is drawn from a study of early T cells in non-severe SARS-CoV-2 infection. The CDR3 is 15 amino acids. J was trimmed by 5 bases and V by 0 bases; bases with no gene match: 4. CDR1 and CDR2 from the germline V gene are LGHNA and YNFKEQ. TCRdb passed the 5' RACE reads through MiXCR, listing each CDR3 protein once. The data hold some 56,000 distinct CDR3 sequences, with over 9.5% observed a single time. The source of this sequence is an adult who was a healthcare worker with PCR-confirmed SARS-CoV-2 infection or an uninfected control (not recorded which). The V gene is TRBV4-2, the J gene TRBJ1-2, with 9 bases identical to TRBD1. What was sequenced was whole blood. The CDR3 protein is CASSQDTGGGYGYTF. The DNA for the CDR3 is TGTGCCAGCAGCCAAGATACAGGGGGCGGTTATGGCTACACCTTC.